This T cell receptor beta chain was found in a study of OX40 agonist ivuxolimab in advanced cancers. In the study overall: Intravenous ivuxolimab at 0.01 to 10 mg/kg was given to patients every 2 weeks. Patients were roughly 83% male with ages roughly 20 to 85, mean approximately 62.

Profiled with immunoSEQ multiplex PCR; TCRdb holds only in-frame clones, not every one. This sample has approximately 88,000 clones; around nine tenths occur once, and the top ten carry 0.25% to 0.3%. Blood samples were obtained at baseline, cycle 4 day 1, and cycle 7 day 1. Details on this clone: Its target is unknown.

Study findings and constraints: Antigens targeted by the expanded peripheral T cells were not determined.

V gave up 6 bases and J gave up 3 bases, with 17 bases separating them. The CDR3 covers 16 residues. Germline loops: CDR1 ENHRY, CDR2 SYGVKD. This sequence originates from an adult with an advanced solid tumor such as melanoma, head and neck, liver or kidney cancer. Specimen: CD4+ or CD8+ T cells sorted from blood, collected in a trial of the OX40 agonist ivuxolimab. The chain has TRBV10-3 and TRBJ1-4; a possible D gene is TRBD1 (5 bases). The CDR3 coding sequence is TGTGCCATCAGCTCTGGGGGGGGGACCGCTAATGAAAAACTGTTTTTT. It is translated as CAISSGGGTANEKLFF.